These 5 T cell receptor beta chains were sequenced from one sample in a study of blood T cells in healthy people across ages. A second roughly 6 to 11 cycle PCR used barcoded and J-beta primers. TCRdb ran MiXCR on the 5' RACE reads and lists one entry per CDR3 protein. The repertoire holds about 1.7 million distinct CDR3 sequences, with under 30% as singletons. Source material: blood. These receptor sequences come from a woman in her 30s in good health.

V and J are TRBV20-1 and TRBJ2-7; TRBD2 agrees at 7 bases. J gave up 0 bases and V 0 bases, and 11 bases lay outside the gene matches. Germline V gives CDR1 DFQATT, CDR2 SNEGSKA (reference sequence). The length of the CDR3 is 17 residues. This CDR3 reads CSARDARRERDSYEQYF. CDR3 nucleotides: TGCAGTGCTAGAGACGCCCGGAGAGAGCGGGACTCCTACGAGCAGTACTTC.

The chain employs TRBV7-9 and TRBJ2-1, with D perhaps matching TRBD1 (5 bases). The CDR3 is 15 residues long. The V gene lost 3 bases and the J gene lost 8 bases, with 17 bases spanning the gap. Germline CDR1 is SEHNR and CDR2 is FQNEAQ (reference sequence). Written as DNA, the CDR3 is TGTGCCAGCAGCTTGTCGTCACAGGTAGTGGATGAGCAGTTCTTC. Protein sequence: CASSLSSQVVDEQFF. Full variable domain (remainder filled in from reference TRBV7-9 and TRBJ2-1): DTGVSQNPRHKITKRGQNVTFRCDPISEHNRLYWYRQTLGQGPEFLTYFQNEAQLEKSRLLSDRFSAERPKGSFSTLEIQRTEQGDSAMYLCASSLSSQVVDEQFFGPGTRLTVL.

This clonotype was detected a few times. The chain combines TRBV9 with TRBJ1-2, with D maybe TRBD1 (5 bases). Trimming pared 3 bases from V and 7 bases from J, leaving 16 bases between. This CDR3 has 14 amino acids. Germline loops: CDR1 SGDLS, CDR2 YYNGEE. This chain's CDR3 is CASSDWGGVGGYTF. The DNA of the CDR3 is TGTGCCAGCAGCGACTGGGGGGGAGTTGGTGGCTACACCTTC. The full variable domain, its missing parts supplied by reference TRBV9 and TRBJ1-2, is DSGVTQTPKHLITATGQRVTLRCSPRSGDLSVYWYQQSLDQGLQFLIQYYNGEERAKGNILERFSAQQFPDLHSELNLSSLELGDSALYFCASSDWGGVGGYTFGSGTRLTVV.

In regard to this clonotype: Relative to the germline gene, one junction end is altered; a read error may explain this. The gene calls are TRBV10-1 and TRBJ2-7, with TRBD1 as a possible D gene (6 bases). Germline V gene data show CDR1 as WNHNN and CDR2 as SYGVQD (reference sequence). CDR3 length: 15 residues. CDR3 protein: CASSKSMTGSYEQYF. The CDR3, as DNA: TGCGCCAGCAGTAAGTCGATGACAGGTTCCTACGAGCAGTACTTC.

This clonotype was counted at least ten times. V and J are TRBV20-1 and TRBJ2-7; 7 bases map to TRBD1. Per germline, CDR1 DFQATT and CDR2 SNEGSKA (reference sequence). V was pared by 6 bases and J by 4 bases, with 12 bases of the junction left unmatched. CDR3 length: 14 amino acids. The CDR3 here is CSAERDSLEYEQYF. The CDR3 nucleotides read TGCAGTGCGGAACGGGACAGTCTTGAGTACGAGCAGTACTTC.